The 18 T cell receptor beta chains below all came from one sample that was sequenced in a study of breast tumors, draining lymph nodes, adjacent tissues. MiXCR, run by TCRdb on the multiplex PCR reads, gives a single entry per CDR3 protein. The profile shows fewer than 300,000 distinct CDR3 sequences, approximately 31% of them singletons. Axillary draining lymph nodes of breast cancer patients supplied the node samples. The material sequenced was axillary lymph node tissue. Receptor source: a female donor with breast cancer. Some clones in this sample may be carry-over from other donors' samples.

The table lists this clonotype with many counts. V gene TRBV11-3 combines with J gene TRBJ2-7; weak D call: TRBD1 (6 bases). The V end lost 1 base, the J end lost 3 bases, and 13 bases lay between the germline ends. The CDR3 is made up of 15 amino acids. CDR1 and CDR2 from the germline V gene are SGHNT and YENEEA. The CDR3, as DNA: TGTGCCAGCAGCTTAGGGGGCCGGGACAACTACGAGCAGTACTTC. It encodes CASSLGGRDNYEQYF.

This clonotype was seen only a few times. As DNA, the CDR3 is TGTGCCAGCAGTTTCGGGGCCCCCCAGGCGGCCTACGAGCAGTACTTC. Translating it yields CASSFGAPQAAYEQYF. V is TRBV27 and J is TRBJ2-7; D may match TRBD1 or TRBD2 (5 bases each). V was cut by 3 bases and J by 2 bases, with 17 bases left in between. Germline assignment: CDR1 MNHEY and CDR2 SMNVEV (reference sequence). The CDR3 loop spans 16 amino acids.

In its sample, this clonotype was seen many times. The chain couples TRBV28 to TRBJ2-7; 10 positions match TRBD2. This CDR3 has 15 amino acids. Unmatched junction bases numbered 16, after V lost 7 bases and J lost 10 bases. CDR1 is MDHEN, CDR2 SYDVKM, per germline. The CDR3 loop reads CASTESGSGLAVQYF. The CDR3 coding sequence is TGTGCCAGCACCGAAAGTGGCAGCGGACTAGCGGTACAGTACTTC.

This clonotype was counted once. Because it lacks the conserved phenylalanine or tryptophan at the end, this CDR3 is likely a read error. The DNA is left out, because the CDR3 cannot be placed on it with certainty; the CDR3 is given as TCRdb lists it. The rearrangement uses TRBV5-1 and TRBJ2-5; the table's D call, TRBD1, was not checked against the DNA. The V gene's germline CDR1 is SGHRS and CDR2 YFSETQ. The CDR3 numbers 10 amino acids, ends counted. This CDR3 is CASSTRDWDY.

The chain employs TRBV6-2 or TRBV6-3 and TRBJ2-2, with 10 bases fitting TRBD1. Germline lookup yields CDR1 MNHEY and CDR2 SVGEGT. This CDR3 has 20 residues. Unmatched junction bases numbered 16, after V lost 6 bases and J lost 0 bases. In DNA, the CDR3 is TGTGCCAGCAGACACCGGACAGGGGGAACTTCTCCCGCGAACACCGGGGAGCTGTTTTTT. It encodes CASRHRTGGTSPANTGELFF.

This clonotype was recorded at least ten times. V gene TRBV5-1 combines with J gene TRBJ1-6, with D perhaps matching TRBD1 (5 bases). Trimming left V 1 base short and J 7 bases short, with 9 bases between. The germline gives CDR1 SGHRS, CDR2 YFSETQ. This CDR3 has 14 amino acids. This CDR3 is CASSLRGANSPLHF. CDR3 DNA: TGCGCCAGCAGCTTGAGGGGAGCCAATTCACCCCTCCACTTT.

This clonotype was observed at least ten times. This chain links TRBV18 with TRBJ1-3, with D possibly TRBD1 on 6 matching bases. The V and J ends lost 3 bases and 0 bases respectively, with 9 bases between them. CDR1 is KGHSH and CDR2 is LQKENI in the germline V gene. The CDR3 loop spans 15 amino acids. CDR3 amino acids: CASSPADSSGNTIYF. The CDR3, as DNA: TGTGCCAGCTCACCTGCGGACAGCTCTGGAAACACCATATATTTT.

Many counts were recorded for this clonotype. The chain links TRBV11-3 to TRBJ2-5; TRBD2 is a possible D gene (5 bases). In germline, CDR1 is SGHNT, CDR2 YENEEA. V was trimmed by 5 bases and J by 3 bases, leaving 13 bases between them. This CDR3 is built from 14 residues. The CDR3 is CASSIPGSKETQYF. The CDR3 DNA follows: TGTGCCAGCAGCATTCCGGGAAGTAAAGAGACCCAGTACTTC.

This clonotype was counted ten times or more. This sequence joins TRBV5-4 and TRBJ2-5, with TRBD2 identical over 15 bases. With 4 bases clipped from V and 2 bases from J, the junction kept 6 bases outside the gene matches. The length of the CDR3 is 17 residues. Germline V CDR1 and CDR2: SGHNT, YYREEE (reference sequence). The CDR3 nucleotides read TGTGCCAGCAGCCTTGGACTAGCGGGAGGGTTTCAAGAGACCCAGTACTTC. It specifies CASSLGLAGGFQETQYF.

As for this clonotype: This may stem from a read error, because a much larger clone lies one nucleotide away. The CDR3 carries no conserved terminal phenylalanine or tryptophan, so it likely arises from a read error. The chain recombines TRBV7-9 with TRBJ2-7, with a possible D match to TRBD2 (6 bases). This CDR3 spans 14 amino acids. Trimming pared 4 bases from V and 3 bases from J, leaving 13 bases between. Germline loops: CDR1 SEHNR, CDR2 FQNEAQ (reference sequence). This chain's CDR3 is CASSSPWGLYEQYL. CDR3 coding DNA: TGTGCCAGCAGCTCCCCCTGGGGACTCTACGAGCAGTACCTC.

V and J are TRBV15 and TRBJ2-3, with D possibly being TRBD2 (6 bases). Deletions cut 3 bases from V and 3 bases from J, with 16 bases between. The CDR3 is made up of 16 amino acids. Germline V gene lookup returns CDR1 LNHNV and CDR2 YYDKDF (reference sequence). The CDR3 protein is CATSSPPRETTDTQYF. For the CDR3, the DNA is TGTGCCACCAGCAGCCCCCCACGGGAGACAACAGATACGCAGTATTTT.

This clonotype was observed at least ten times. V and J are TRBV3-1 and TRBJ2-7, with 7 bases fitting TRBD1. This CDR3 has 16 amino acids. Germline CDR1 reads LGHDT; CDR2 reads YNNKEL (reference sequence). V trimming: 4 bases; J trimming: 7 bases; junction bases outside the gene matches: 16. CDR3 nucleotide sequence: TGTGCCAGCAGCCCCCGTGGGGGACAGAGAACTATGGAGCAGTACTTC. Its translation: CASSPRGGQRTMEQYF.

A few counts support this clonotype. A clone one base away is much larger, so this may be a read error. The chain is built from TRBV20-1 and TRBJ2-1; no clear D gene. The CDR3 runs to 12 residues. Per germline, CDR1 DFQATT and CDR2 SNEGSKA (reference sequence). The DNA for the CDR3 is TGCAGTGCTAGAGGCCAGAACCATGAGCCGTTCTTC. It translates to CSARGQNHEPFF.

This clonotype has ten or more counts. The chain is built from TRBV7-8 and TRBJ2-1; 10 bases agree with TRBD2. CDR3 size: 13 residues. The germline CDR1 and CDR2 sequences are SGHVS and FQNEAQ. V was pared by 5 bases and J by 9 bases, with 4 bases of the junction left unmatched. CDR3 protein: CASSLSGRFEQFF. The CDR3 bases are TGTGCCAGCAGCCTTAGCGGGAGGTTTGAGCAGTTCTTC.

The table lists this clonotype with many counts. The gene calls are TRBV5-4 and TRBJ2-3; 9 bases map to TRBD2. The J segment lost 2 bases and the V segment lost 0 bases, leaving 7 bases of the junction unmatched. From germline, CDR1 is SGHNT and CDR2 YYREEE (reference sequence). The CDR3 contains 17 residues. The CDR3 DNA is TGTGCCAGCAGCTTGGAGGGAGCGGGAGGACCCACAGATACGCAGTATTTT. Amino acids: CASSLEGAGGPTDTQYF.

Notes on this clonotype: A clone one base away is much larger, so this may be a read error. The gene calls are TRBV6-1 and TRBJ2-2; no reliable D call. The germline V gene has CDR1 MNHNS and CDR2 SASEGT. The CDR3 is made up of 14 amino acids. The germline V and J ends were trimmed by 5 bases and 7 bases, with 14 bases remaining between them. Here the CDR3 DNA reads TGTGCCAGCAGTCCGACCCCTGGGGACGGGGAGCTGTTTTTT. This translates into CASSPTPGDGELFF.

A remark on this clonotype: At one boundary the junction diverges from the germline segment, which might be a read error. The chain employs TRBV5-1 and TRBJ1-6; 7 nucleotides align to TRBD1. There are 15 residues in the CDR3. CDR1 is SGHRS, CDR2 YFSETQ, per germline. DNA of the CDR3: TGCGCCAGCAGCTTAGGGGGCCGATATAACTCACCCCTCCACTTT. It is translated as CASSLGGRYNSPLHF.

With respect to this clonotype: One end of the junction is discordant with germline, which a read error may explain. In DNA form, the CDR3 reads TGTGCTAGCAGCCCCCGGGACTTGGTCACCGGGGAGCCGTTTTTT. Translating it yields CASSPRDLVTGEPFF. The rearrangement links TRBV9 to TRBJ2-2, with D perhaps matching TRBD2 (6 bases). Germline loops: CDR1 SGDLS, CDR2 YYNGEE. The CDR3 is 15 residues long.